This T cell receptor beta chain comes out of a study of cytomegalovirus exposure and HLA in healthy donors. This clone appeared once. Clones were read by immunoSEQ multiplex PCR, and TCRdb kept only the in-frame ones, dropping some. The data contain hundreds of thousands of clones, roughly 90% of them singletons. V was cut by 2 bases and J by 3 bases, with 14 bases left in between. The CDR3 has 15 residues. From germline, CDR1 is MNHNS and CDR2 SASEGT. The validation cohort, a group of 120 subjects, included the donors and was separate from the approximately 700-subject first cohort. The chain carries TRBV6-1 and TRBJ2-7; D gene uncertain. The sequencing sample was made of PBMCs. This clonotype was obtained from a woman aged 18-29 years in good health and CMV-seronegative. CDR3 nucleotide sequence: TGTGCCAGCAGTGAAATAGACAACCAAAACTACGAGCAGTACTTC. Translated, it gives CASSEIDNQNYEQYF.